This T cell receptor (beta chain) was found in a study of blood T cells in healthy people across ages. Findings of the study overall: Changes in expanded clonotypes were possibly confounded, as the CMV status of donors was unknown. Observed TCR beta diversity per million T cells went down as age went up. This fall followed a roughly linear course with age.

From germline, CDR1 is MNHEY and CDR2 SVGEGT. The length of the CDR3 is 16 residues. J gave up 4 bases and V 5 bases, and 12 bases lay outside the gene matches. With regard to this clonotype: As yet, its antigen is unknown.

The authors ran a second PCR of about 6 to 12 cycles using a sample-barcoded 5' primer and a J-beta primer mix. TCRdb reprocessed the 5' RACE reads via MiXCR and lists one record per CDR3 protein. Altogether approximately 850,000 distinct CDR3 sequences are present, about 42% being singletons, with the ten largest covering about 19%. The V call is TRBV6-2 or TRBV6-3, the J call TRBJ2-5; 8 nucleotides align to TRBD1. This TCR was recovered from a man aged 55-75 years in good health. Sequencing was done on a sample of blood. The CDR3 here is CASSHTRTGYAETQYF. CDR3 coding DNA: TGTGCCAGCAGTCATACCCGGACAGGGTACGCAGAGACCCAGTACTTC.